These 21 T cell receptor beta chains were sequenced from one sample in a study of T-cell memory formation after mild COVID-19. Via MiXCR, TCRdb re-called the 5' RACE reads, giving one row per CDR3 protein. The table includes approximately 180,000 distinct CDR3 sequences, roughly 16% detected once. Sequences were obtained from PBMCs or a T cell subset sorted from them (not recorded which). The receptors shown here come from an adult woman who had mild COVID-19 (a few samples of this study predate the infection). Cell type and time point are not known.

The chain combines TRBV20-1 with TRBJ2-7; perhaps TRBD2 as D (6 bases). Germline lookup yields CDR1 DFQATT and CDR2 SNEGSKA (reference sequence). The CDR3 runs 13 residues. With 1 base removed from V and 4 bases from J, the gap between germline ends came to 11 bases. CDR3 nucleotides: TGCAGTGCTAGAGCTCGAGCGGGTTACGAGCAGTACTTC. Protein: CSARARAGYEQYF.

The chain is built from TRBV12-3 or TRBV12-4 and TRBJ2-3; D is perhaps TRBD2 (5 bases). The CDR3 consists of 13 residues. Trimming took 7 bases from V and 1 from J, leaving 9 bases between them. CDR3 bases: TGTGCCAGCATAATTAGCGGCACAGATACGCAGTATTTT. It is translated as CASIISGTDTQYF.

CDR3 DNA: TGTGCCAGCAGCCTAACGACAGGGGCCTCCTACGAGCAGTACTTC. Translated, it gives CASSLTTGASYEQYF. V is TRBV11-1 and J is TRBJ2-7; 8 bases fit TRBD1. There are 15 residues in the CDR3. J gave up 0 bases and V 5 bases, and 6 bases lay outside the gene matches. Germline V gives CDR1 SGHAT, CDR2 FQDESV (reference sequence).

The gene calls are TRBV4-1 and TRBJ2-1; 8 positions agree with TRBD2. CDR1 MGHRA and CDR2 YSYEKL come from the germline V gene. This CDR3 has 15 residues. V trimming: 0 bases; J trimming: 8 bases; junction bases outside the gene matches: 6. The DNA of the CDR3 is TGCGCCAGCAGCCAAGAACGCGGGGGGTATGATGAGCAGTTCTTC. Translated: CASSQERGGYDEQFF.

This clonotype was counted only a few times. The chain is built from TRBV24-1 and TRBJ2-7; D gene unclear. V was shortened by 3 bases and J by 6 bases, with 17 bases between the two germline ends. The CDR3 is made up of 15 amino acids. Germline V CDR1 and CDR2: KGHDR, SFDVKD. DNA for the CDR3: TGTGCCACCAGTGATCCCCGGACGGCGACGGGCGAGCAGTACTTC. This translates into CATSDPRTATGEQYF.

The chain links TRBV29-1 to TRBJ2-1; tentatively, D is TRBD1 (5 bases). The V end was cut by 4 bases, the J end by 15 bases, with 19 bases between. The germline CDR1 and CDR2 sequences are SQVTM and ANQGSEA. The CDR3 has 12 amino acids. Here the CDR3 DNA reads TGCAGCGTTGTTCTGAGGAGTAGTACAGGGTTCTTC. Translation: CSVVLRSSTGFF.

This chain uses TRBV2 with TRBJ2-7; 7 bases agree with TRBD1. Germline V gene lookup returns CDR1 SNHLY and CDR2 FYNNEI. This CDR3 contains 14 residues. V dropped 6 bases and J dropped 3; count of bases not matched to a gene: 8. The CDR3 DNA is TGTGCCAGCAGGGGGACAGCGACAATCTACGAGCAGTACTTC. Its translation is CASRGTATIYEQYF.

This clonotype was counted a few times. CDR3 protein: CASSPIDSYNSPLHF. The DNA of the CDR3 is TGTGCCAGCTCACCAATTGACTCCTATAATTCACCCCTCCACTTT. The chain recombines TRBV18 with TRBJ1-6; no clear D. The CDR3 loop spans 15 amino acids. V was pared by 2 bases and J by 0 bases, with 5 bases between. Germline CDR1 KGHSH, CDR2 LQKENI.

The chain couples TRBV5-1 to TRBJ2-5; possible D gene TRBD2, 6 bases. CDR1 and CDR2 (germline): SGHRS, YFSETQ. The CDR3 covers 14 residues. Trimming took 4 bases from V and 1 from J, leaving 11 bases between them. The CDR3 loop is CASSPGEAQETQYF. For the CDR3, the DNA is TGCGCCAGCAGCCCGGGGGAGGCCCAAGAGACCCAGTACTTC.

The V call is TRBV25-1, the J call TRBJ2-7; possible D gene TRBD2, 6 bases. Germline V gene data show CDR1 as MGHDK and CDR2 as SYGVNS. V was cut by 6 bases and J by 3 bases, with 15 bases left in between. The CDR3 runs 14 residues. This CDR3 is CASSSSDGSYEQYF. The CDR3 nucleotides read TGTGCCAGCAGCAGTTCTGACGGGAGCTACGAGCAGTACTTC.

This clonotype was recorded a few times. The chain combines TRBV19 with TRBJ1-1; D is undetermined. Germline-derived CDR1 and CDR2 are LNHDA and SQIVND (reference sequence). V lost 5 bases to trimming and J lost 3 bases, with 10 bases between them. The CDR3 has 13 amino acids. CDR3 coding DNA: TGTGCCAGTAGTCCTAATGTGTACACTGAAGCTTTCTTT. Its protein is CASSPNVYTEAFF. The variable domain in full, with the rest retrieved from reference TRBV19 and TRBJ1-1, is DGGITQSPKYLFRKEGQNVTLSCEQNLNHDAMYWYRQDPGQGLRLIYYSQIVNDFQKGDIAEGYSVSREKKESFPLTVTSAQKNPTAFYLCASSPNVYTEAFFGQGTRLTVV.

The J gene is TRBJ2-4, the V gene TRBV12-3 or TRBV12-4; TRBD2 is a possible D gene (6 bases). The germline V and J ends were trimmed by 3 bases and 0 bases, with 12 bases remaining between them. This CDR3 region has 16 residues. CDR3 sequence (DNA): TGTGCCAGCAGTTTCGGCGGGGCACTAGCCAAAAACATTCAGTACTTC. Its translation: CASSFGGALAKNIQYF.

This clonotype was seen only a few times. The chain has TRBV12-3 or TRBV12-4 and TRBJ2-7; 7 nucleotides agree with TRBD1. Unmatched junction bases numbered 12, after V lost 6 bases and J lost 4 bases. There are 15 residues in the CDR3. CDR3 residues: CASSSSFTGVYEQYF. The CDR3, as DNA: TGTGCCAGCAGCTCCTCTTTTACAGGGGTATACGAGCAGTACTTC.

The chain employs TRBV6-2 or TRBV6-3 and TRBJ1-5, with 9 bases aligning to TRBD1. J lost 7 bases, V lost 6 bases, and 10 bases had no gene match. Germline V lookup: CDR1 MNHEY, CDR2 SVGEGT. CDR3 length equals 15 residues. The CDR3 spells CASSHGTGRMQPQHF. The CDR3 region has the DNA TGTGCCAGCAGCCATGGGACAGGGAGGATGCAGCCCCAGCATTTT.

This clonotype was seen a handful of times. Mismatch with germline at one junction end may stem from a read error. This CDR3 is CASSQGPDRNQPQHF. CDR3 nucleotide sequence: TGTGCCAGCAGCCAAGGTCCCGACCGCAACCAGCCCCAGCATTTT. This chain joins TRBV3-1 and TRBJ1-5; D ambiguous. The CDR3 length is 15 residues. Germline assignment: CDR1 LGHDT and CDR2 YNNKEL (reference sequence).

The CDR3 DNA follows: TGTGCCACCAGCAGAGAACGGGACTCCCGACCCTACGAGCAGTACTTC. It is translated as CATSRERDSRPYEQYF. V gene TRBV15 combines with J gene TRBJ2-7; tentatively, D is TRBD2 (6 bases). This CDR3 has 16 residues. V was pared by 0 bases and J by 2 bases, with 14 bases between. From germline, CDR1 is LNHNV and CDR2 YYDKDF (reference sequence). The variable domain in full, completed from reference TRBV15 and TRBJ2-7, reads DAMVIQNPRYQVTQFGKPVTLSCSQTLNHNVMYWYQQKSSQAPKLLFHYYDKDFNNEADTPDNFQSRRPNTSFCFLDIRSPGLGDTAMYLCATSRERDSRPYEQYFGPGTRLTVT.

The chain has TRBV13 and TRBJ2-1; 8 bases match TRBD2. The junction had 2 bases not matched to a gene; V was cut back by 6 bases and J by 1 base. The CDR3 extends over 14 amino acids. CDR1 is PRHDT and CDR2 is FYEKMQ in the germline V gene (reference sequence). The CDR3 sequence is CASRRGESYNEQFF. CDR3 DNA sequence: TGTGCCAGCAGGCGGGGGGAATCCTACAATGAGCAGTTCTTC.

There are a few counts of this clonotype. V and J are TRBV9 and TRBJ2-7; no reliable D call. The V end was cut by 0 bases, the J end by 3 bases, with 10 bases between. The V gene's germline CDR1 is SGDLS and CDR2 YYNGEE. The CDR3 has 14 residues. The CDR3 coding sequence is TGTGCCAGCAGCGTAGGGCTAGATAGCTACGAGCAGTACTTC. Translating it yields CASSVGLDSYEQYF.

In DNA form, the CDR3 reads TGTGCCAGCAGCTTAATGATCAGAGAGACCCAGTACTTC. Translating it yields CASSLMIRETQYF. This chain connects TRBV7-3 to TRBJ2-5, with D unclear. This CDR3 is built from 13 residues. V was clipped by 1 base and J by 4 bases, with 7 bases between them. Germline V gives CDR1 SGHTA, CDR2 FQGTGA.

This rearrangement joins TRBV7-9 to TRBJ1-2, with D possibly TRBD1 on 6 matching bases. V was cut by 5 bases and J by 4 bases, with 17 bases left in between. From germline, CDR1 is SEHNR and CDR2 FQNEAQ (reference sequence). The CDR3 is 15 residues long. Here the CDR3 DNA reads TGTGCCAGCAGCCGAGCATCAGGGGAGGGCTATGGCTACACCTTC. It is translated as CASSRASGEGYGYTF.

CDR3 DNA sequence: TGTGCCAGCAGCCAAGACCGGAGCAGCGGCGGGAACATTCAGTACTTC. Residues: CASSQDRSSGGNIQYF. The chain combines TRBV4-2 with TRBJ2-4, with D perhaps TRBD2 (5 bases). The V gene's germline CDR1 is LGHNA and CDR2 YNFKEQ. V was shortened by 0 bases and J by 7 bases, with 16 bases between the two germline ends. CDR3 length: 16 residues.